A single sample is the source of the 18 T cell receptor beta chains below, sequenced in a study of T cells in Graves' hyperthyroidism and ophthalmopathy. Amplification yielded TCR beta CDR3 regions, with RNA transcripts as the source. The HTBI primer set served for first-round RT-PCR of the TCR CDR3. TCRdb re-analysed the multiplex PCR reads in MiXCR, keeping a single row per CDR3 protein. The table shows roughly 530,000 distinct CDR3 sequences, with under 20% occurring only once. Source material: blood. The origin of the receptors is a young woman with Graves' ophthalmopathy.

This clonotype was seen more than once but under ten times. Here the CDR3 reads CASSAGGSGNQPQHF. The CDR3 DNA is TGTGCCAGCAGCGCTGGGGGTTCGGGCAATCAGCCCCAGCATTTT. V is TRBV9 and J is TRBJ1-5, with D possibly matching TRBD1 (5 bases). The CDR3 is 15 amino acids. Germline V gives CDR1 SGDLS, CDR2 YYNGEE. V was trimmed by 3 bases and J by 2 bases, leaving 12 bases between them. The full variable domain, rest sourced from reference TRBV9 and TRBJ1-5, is DSGVTQTPKHLITATGQRVTLRCSPRSGDLSVYWYQQSLDQGLQFLIQYYNGEERAKGNILERFSAQQFPDLHSELNLSSLELGDSALYFCASSAGGSGNQPQHFGDGTRLSIL.

This clonotype was detected many times. J is TRBJ2-5 and V is TRBV7-9; D is possibly TRBD1 or TRBD2 (5 bases each). The CDR3 has 16 amino acids. V was cut by 5 bases and J by 2 bases, with 18 bases left in between. From germline, CDR1 is SEHNR and CDR2 FQNEAQ (reference sequence). Here the CDR3 reads CASSPGVGDGQETQYF. The CDR3 nucleotides are TGTGCCAGCAGCCCTGGGGTGGGGGACGGACAAGAGACCCAGTACTTC.

The rearrangement links TRBV27 to TRBJ2-2; D gene uncertain. V lost 5 bases, J lost 2 bases, and 12 bases lay in between. CDR3 length: 15 residues. Germline V gives CDR1 MNHEY, CDR2 SMNVEV (reference sequence). The CDR3, as DNA: TGTGCCAGCAGTCCGACCCGATATAACACCGGGGAGCTGTTTTTT. It encodes CASSPTRYNTGELFF.

This clonotype was counted ten times or more. The chain links TRBV6-2 or TRBV6-3 to TRBJ2-7, with D possibly TRBD2 on 5 matching bases. V was clipped by 3 bases and J by 3 bases, with 9 bases between them. This CDR3 is 13 amino acids long. CDR1 MNHEY and CDR2 SVGEGT come from the germline V gene. The CDR3, as DNA: TGTGCCAGCAGTTATCGGGAAAACTACGAGCAGTACTTC. Translated: CASSYRENYEQYF.

The chain joins TRBV2 to TRBJ2-1; 7 positions match TRBD1. Trimming removed 11 bases from V and 6 bases from J; junction bases left unmatched: 19. The germline CDR1 and CDR2 sequences are SNHLY and FYNNEI. CDR3 length: 16 residues. As DNA, the CDR3 is TGTGCCGGCCTCTTTACCCCCCGTACAGGGGTCAATGAGCAGTTCTTC. Translated, it gives CAGLFTPRTGVNEQFF. Complete variable domain (other parts from reference TRBV2 and TRBJ2-1): EPEVTQTPSHQVTQMGQEVILRCVPISNHLYFYWYRQILGQKVEFLVSFYNNEISEKSEIFDDQFSVERPDGSNFTLKIRSTKLEDSAMYFCAGLFTPRTGVNEQFFGPGTRLTVL.

The J gene is TRBJ2-6, the V gene TRBV3-1; D is unresolved. Trimming pared 4 bases from V and 2 bases from J, leaving 12 bases between. The CDR3 runs 16 residues. The germline CDR1 and CDR2 sequences are LGHDT and YNNKEL (reference sequence). This chain's CDR3 is CASSPPRATGANVLTF. The CDR3 bases are TGTGCCAGCAGCCCACCCCGGGCAACTGGGGCCAACGTCCTGACTTTC.

V is TRBV5-8 and J is TRBJ2-6; D is tentatively TRBD1 or TRBD2 (6 bases each). Per germline, CDR1 SGHTS and CDR2 YDEGEE. V dropped 3 bases and J dropped 3 bases, with 19 bases sitting between them. The CDR3 sequence is 18 residues long. Written as DNA, the CDR3 is TGTGCCAGCAGCTCCCTTACCCAAGGGGGGAATGGGGCCAACGTCCTGACTTTC. Encoded protein: CASSSLTQGGNGANVLTF.

This clonotype was counted ten times or more. The V call is TRBV28, the J call TRBJ1-2, with TRBD1 as a possible D gene (6 bases). The CDR3 is 15 amino acids. The V end was cut by 7 bases, the J end by 0 bases, with 15 bases between. In germline, CDR1 is MDHEN, CDR2 SYDVKM. The CDR3 DNA is TGTGCCAGCACTCCTGACAGGCCCGCTAACTATGGCTACACCTTC. Translating gives CASTPDRPANYGYTF.

V usage is TRBV6-1 and J usage is TRBJ2-2; D is unresolved. The CDR3 covers 13 residues. Trimming cost V 6 bases and J 7 bases, with 12 bases left between them. CDR1 and CDR2 (germline): MNHNS, SASEGT. The CDR3 protein is CASRARGSGELFF. DNA for the CDR3: TGTGCCAGCAGAGCCAGAGGCAGCGGGGAGCTGTTTTTT.

This clonotype was picked up many times. The gene calls are TRBV3-1 and TRBJ1-1; no definite D call. The CDR3 contains 12 residues. The V gene lost 4 bases and the J gene lost 5 bases, with 8 bases spanning the gap. Germline CDR1 and CDR2: LGHDT and YNNKEL (reference sequence). The CDR3 DNA follows: TGTGCCAGCAGCCGGACGGGGACTGAAGCTTTCTTT. This sequence encodes CASSRTGTEAFF.

CDR3 in DNA: TGCGCCAGCAGCCAAGATAGAGGGGTCGGTAACTACGAGCAGTACTTC. It specifies CASSQDRGVGNYEQYF. The gene calls are TRBV4-3 and TRBJ2-7; D is tentatively TRBD1 or TRBD2 (5 bases each). The V gene's germline CDR1 is LGHNA and CDR2 YSLEER. CDR3 length: 16 residues. Trimming stripped 0 bases from V and 3 bases from J, with 15 bases between.

This clonotype appeared many times. The chain carries TRBV19 and TRBJ1-1, with D tentatively TRBD1 (6 bases). Trimming removed 7 bases at V and 7 bases at J, with 19 bases between. CDR1 LNHDA and CDR2 SQIVND come from the germline V gene (reference sequence). The CDR3 spans 14 residues. In DNA, the CDR3 is TGTGCCAGTACCCATCTGGGGGGGCAGTTTGAAGCTTTCTTT. This encodes CASTHLGGQFEAFF.

At least ten counts were recorded for this clonotype. The chain links TRBV2 to TRBJ2-3; possible D gene TRBD2, 7 bases. V dropped 4 bases and J dropped 1 base, with 12 bases sitting between them. The CDR3 length is 15 residues. Per germline, CDR1 SNHLY and CDR2 FYNNEI. In DNA form, the CDR3 reads TGTGCCAGCAGTGTGGGGCGGGGGCGCACAGATACGCAGTATTTT. The encoded protein is CASSVGRGRTDTQYF.

V and J are TRBV6-4 and TRBJ1-1; D may be TRBD1 (5 bases). Trimming removed 3 bases from V and 1 base from J, with 9 bases in between. Germline V CDR1 and CDR2: MRHNA, SNTAGT. This CDR3 has 14 amino acids. The CDR3 region is CASSEPGQNTEAFF. The CDR3 DNA is TGTGCCAGCAGTGAACCGGGGCAGAACACTGAAGCTTTCTTT.

This clonotype was counted ten times or more. The V gene is TRBV3-1, the J gene TRBJ2-5; 7 nucleotides align to TRBD2. CDR1 is LGHDT, CDR2 YNNKEL, per germline (reference sequence). This CDR3 spans 16 amino acids. After removal of 0 bases from V and 7 bases from J, the junction contained 11 bases not matched to a gene. CDR3 in DNA: TGTGCCAGCAGCCAAGATCCCCCCGGGGGGTCCGGGACCCAGTACTTC. It encodes CASSQDPPGGSGTQYF.

This clonotype was counted at least ten times. This sequence joins TRBV2 and TRBJ2-7; D is ambiguous. V lost 3 bases and J lost 2, with 11 bases in between. Germline V gene data show CDR1 as SNHLY and CDR2 as FYNNEI. This CDR3 has 14 amino acids. As DNA, the CDR3 is TGTGCCAGCAGTGACCCCAGGCTCACCTACGAGCAGTACTTC. Its translation is CASSDPRLTYEQYF.

The chain combines TRBV19 with TRBJ2-3, with TRBD1 as a possible D gene (5 bases). The CDR3 is 15 amino acids. The ends were cut back, 2 bases at V and 3 bases at J, with 12 bases in the middle. Germline CDR1 LNHDA, CDR2 SQIVND (reference sequence). In DNA, the CDR3 is TGTGCCAGTAGTATAAAAGGCAGGGAAACAGATACGCAGTATTTT. This translates into CASSIKGRETDTQYF.

Concerning this clonotype itself: A much larger clone differs by one base, so this may be a read error. The chain has TRBV11-2 and TRBJ2-3; D is uncertain. Germline CDR1 is SGHAT and CDR2 is FQNNGV. The length of the CDR3 is 11 residues. Trimming removed 4 bases from V and 7 bases from J, with 6 bases in between. The CDR3 DNA is TGTGCCAGCAGCTCGGAGTATACGCAGTATTTT. Protein: CASSSEYTQYF.